Listed below are T cell receptor beta chains from one sample, sequenced in a study of response to subunit inactivated influenza vaccine. TCRdb reprocessed the RT-PCR reads via MiXCR and lists one record per CDR3 protein. The data contain some 850,000 distinct CDR3 sequences, approximately 17% of them singletons. Sequencing used PBMCs from blood, obtained roughly 5 days after vaccination. All receptors come from a man in his forties or fifties who received an inactivated influenza vaccine. Each CDR3 is given with its conserved first and last residue. D genes are given only for firm matches. Some rows mark clone size as missing; the rest say once, few, many or name a class of expanded clone.

TRBV28	NA	15	TRBJ2-1	NA	TGTGCCAGCACCCTACAGCCGACGGTCTACAATGAGCAGTTCTTC	CASTLQPTVYNEQFF
TRBV6-1	NA	15	TRBJ2-1	few	TGTGCCAGCAGAGCTCCCGGGAGCTCCTACAATGAGCAGTTCTTC	CASRAPGSSYNEQFF
TRBV30	NA	12	TRBJ1-3	NA	TGTGCCTGGAGTGTCGCTGGAAACACCATATATTTT	CAWSVAGNTIYF
TRBV7-8	NA	15	TRBJ2-3	few	TGTGCCAGCAGCTTAGCCCGGGGCCGTGTGGATACGCAGTATTTT	CASSLARGRVDTQYF
TRBV5-1	NA	15	TRBJ2-7	many	TGCGCCAGCAGTTGGGACACCCAGGCTGGTTTCGAGCAGTACTTC	CASSWDTQAGFEQYF
TRBV12-3/TRBV12-4	TRBD2	14	TRBJ2-3	few	TGTGCCAGCAGTTTAGGCGGGAGAGCAGTTACGCAGTATTTT	CASSLGGRAVTQYF
TRBV5-1	TRBD2	16	TRBJ2-5	NA	TGCGCCAGCACCTCACCGGGACTAGCGGGAAGGGAGACCCAGTACTTC	CASTSPGLAGRETQYF
TRBV11-2	TRBD1	16	TRBJ2-2	NA	TGTGCCAGCAGCCCCAACCGGGACAGGGTCACCGGGGAGCTGTTTTTT	CASSPNRDRVTGELFF
TRBV12-3/TRBV12-4	TRBD2	15	TRBJ2-5	NA	TGTGCCAGCAGTTTAGGGCTAGCGGGGATGAAGACCCAGTACTTC	CASSLGLAGMKTQYF
TRBV5-5	NA	15	TRBJ2-7	NA	TGTGCCAGCAGCTTGGCCTGGGCCAGCTCCTACGAGCAGTACTTC	CASSLAWASSYEQYF
TRBV20-1	NA	11	TRBJ2-3	few	TGCAGTGCTAGGACGGCAGATACGCAGTATTTT	CSARTADTQYF
TRBV7-9	NA	11	TRBJ1-1	NA	TGTGCCAGCAGCAAGTCTATTGAAGCTTTCTTT	CASSKSIEAFF
TRBV6-1	TRBD1	14	TRBJ1-5	few	TGTGCCAGCGGCCGGGACAGCAGCAATCAGCCCCAGCATTTT	CASGRDSSNQPQHF
TRBV5-1	NA	14	TRBJ2-5	few	TGCGCCAGCAGCTTGATGGGGACGGCAGAGACCCAGTACTTC	CASSLMGTAETQYF
TRBV15	NA	15	TRBJ1-5	NA	TGTGCCACCAGCATACCAGGGGCAGGCAATCAGCCCCAGCATTTT	CATSIPGAGNQPQHF
TRBV20-1	NA	18	TRBJ2-1	few	TGCAGTGCTAGAGTCATTCCCGGCGGTGGAGAGGCCTACAATGAGCAGTCCTTC	CSARVIPGGGEAYNEQSF
TRBV9	TRBD2	16	TRBJ2-3	NA	TGTGCCAGCAGCGTAGTAGCGGGAGCGGGTTCAGATACGCAGTATTTT	CASSVVAGAGSDTQYF
TRBV7-2	NA	15	TRBJ2-7	NA	TGTGCCAGCAGCTTAGCAGCGGCCCTTGCCTACGAGCAGTACTTC	CASSLAAALAYEQYF
TRBV7-9	NA	12	TRBJ1-1	few	TGTGCCAGCAGGTTGGCGGACACTGAAGCTTTCTTT	CASRLADTEAFF
TRBV7-2	NA	15	TRBJ2-1	NA	TGTGCCAGCAGCTTATTTGGGGGCCAGGGTAATGAGCAGTTCTTC	CASSLFGGQGNEQFF
TRBV6-2/TRBV6-3	NA	13	TRBJ2-3	NA	TGTGCCAGCGTGGAAAGTCGTGGAGATACGCAGTATTTT	CASVESRGDTQYF
TRBV12-3/TRBV12-4	NA	14	TRBJ2-1	NA	TGTGCCAGCAGATCCCAGGGGACTGCTAATGAGCAGTTCTTC	CASRSQGTANEQFF
TRBV14	NA	17	TRBJ2-1	NA	TGTGCCAGCAGCCAAGCCCCTTTTTACGCCAGCACCAATGAGCAGTTCTTC	CASSQAPFYASTNEQFF
TRBV10-3	NA	15	TRBJ2-7	NA	TGTGCCATCAGTGAACGAGAGGACAGCTTCTACGAGCAGTACTTC	CAISEREDSFYEQYF
TRBV3-1	NA	16	TRBJ2-1	few	TGTGCCAGCAGCCAACCGGGCGGCGACTCCTACAATGAGCAGTTCTTC	CASSQPGGDSYNEQFF
TRBV5-6	NA	15	TRBJ2-7	NA	TGTGCCAGCAGCCCCAACGTCGGCAGCGTCTACGAGCAGTACTTC	CASSPNVGSVYEQYF
TRBV20-1	TRBD2	15	TRBJ2-3	NA	TGCAGTGCCCGCGGGCTAGCGGGATGGGCAGATACGCAGTATTTT	CSARGLAGWADTQYF
TRBV4-1	TRBD1	15	TRBJ2-7	few	TGCGCCAGCAGCCCATCCGGGACAGGGGCCTACGAGCAGTACTTC	CASSPSGTGAYEQYF
TRBV4-3	NA	19	TRBJ2-7	few	TGCGCCAGCAGCCAAGATGGGGGCTTTCCGGTGGGGGCGTCCTACGAGCAGTACTTC	CASSQDGGFPVGASYEQYF
TRBV4-3	NA	13	TRBJ1-1	many	TGCGCCAGCAGCCAAGCCGCGAACACTGAAGCTTTCTTT	CASSQAANTEAFF
TRBV5-1	TRBD1	13	TRBJ1-1	many	TGCGCCAGCAGCCCGGAGGGGGCTGCTGAAGCTTTCTTT	CASSPEGAAEAFF
TRBV6-5	NA	16	TRBJ2-6	NA	TGTGCCAGCAGTTACTTCCTCAATGCTGGGGCCAACGTCCTGACTTTC	CASSYFLNAGANVLTF
TRBV6-2/TRBV6-3	NA	15	TRBJ2-3	NA	TGTGCCAGCACCTTAGCGGATACTTACACAGATACGCAGTATTTT	CASTLADTYTDTQYF
TRBV7-2	NA	12	TRBJ2-7	few	TGTGCCAGCAGCTTAGTTGGGACCCAGCAGTACTTC	CASSLVGTQQYF
TRBV5-6	TRBD2	16	TRBJ2-1	few	TGTGCCAGCAGCGGGACTAGCGGGGGGATTTACAATGAGCAGTTCTTC	CASSGTSGGIYNEQFF
TRBV6-1	TRBD2	16	TRBJ2-3	NA	TGTGCCAGCAGTACCGGGACTAGCGGGGGTCGGACCACGCAGTATTTT	CASSTGTSGGRTTQYF
TRBV7-9	NA	14	TRBJ1-4	many	TGTGCCAGCAGCCCAGGGGTCACTAATGAAAAACTGTTTTTT	CASSPGVTNEKLFF
TRBV12-3/TRBV12-4	NA	15	TRBJ2-3	NA	TGTGCCAGCAGTAAACACCGGGACTTCACAGATACGCAGTATTTT	CASSKHRDFTDTQYF
TRBV6-2/TRBV6-3	NA	17	TRBJ2-1	NA	TGTGCCAGCACCCTAAAGAAGCTGTGGATTGGCTACAATGAGCAGTTCTTC	CASTLKKLWIGYNEQFF
TRBV7-9	NA	14	TRBJ2-1	NA	TGTGCCAGCAGCTGGGGGGGACAATACAATGAGCAGTTCTTC	CASSWGGQYNEQFF
TRBV7-2	NA	16	TRBJ2-5	few	TGTGCCAGCAGCCTAACATCGGGACACAACCAAGAGACCCAGTACTTC	CASSLTSGHNQETQYF
TRBV20-1	TRBD2	15	TRBJ2-3	few	TGCAGTGCTAGAATGGGGACTAGCGGGAAAGATACGCAGTATTTT	CSARMGTSGKDTQYF
TRBV7-9	TRBD1	15	TRBJ2-7	few	TGTGCCAGCAGCTCCCGGGACAGGTCCAGGTACGAGCAGTACTTC	CASSSRDRSRYEQYF
TRBV15	NA	14	TRBJ2-7	NA	TGTGCCACCAGCGTTAGACTAGGCCTCTACGAGCAGTACTTC	CATSVRLGLYEQYF
TRBV7-6	NA	15	TRBJ1-2	NA	TGTGCCAGCAGCGTAGGGGGTGATCCCAACTATGGCTACACCTTC	CASSVGGDPNYGYTF
TRBV20-1	NA	15	TRBJ2-7	NA	TGCAGTGCTAGTCCGAGGGGGGGCTGGTCCTACGAGCAGTACTTC	CSASPRGGWSYEQYF
TRBV6-2/TRBV6-3	NA	12	TRBJ1-1	NA	TGTGCCAGCAAGAGAGGGAGCACTGAAGCTTTCTTT	CASKRGSTEAFF
TRBV4-2	NA	15	TRBJ2-4	once	TGTGCCAGCAGCCAAGGTTTACCGGGACAAAGCATTCAGTACTTC	CASSQGLPGQSIQYF
TRBV6-1	NA	13	TRBJ1-6	few	TGTGCCAGCAACTGGGGCGCGGATTCACCCCTCCACTTT	CASNWGADSPLHF
TRBV20-1	NA	14	TRBJ2-3	few	TGCAGTGCTAGAGAAATGGCTGGGGCAGATACGCAGTATTTT	CSAREMAGADTQYF
TRBV7-8	NA	13	TRBJ1-3	few	TGTGCCAGCAGGTCGTCCCCCGGAAACACCATATATTTT	CASRSSPGNTIYF
TRBV20-1	NA	14	TRBJ2-7	NA	TGCAGTGCTAGACTCCGGGGCAGCCTCTACGAGCAGTACTTC	CSARLRGSLYEQYF
TRBV15	NA	15	TRBJ1-6	few	TGTGCCACCAGCAGAGCGGAATACGGAGGTTCACCCCTCCACTTT	CATSRAEYGGSPLHF